This TCR beta chain stems from a study of graft-versus-host responses after intestinal transplantation. Study details: Recipients underwent multivisceral, liver-intestinal, or isolated intestinal transplants. Induction with anti-thymocyte globulin, then tacrolimus and steroids for around three years, was given to all recipients. Study results and limitations: Some GvH clones were seen earlier in gut or blood, suggesting intestinal origin. Early after transplant, HvG clones declined as circulating GvH clones peaked.

The V gene's germline CDR1 is SGHTA and CDR2 FQGNSA. The V end was cut by 3 bases, the J end by 0 bases, with 10 bases between. The CDR3 totals 15 residues. The protocol was immunoSEQ multiplex PCR, while the TCRdb copy is restricted to in-frame clones and leaves out a portion. The sample lists just over 70,000 clones, roughly 84% seen once, with less than 0.45% in the top ten. With regard to this clone: What it binds is not known.

Specimen: unstimulated CD4+ T cells sorted from spleen or lymph node cells, collected before transplant. The rearrangement links TRBV7-2 to TRBJ2-3; tentative D call: TRBD1 (5 bases). The sequence came from a human donor who was the organ donor for an intestinal transplant. The CDR3 nucleotides read TGTGCCAGCAGCTTCCTGACAGAGAGCACAGATACGCAGTATTTT. Amino acids: CASSFLTESTDTQYF.